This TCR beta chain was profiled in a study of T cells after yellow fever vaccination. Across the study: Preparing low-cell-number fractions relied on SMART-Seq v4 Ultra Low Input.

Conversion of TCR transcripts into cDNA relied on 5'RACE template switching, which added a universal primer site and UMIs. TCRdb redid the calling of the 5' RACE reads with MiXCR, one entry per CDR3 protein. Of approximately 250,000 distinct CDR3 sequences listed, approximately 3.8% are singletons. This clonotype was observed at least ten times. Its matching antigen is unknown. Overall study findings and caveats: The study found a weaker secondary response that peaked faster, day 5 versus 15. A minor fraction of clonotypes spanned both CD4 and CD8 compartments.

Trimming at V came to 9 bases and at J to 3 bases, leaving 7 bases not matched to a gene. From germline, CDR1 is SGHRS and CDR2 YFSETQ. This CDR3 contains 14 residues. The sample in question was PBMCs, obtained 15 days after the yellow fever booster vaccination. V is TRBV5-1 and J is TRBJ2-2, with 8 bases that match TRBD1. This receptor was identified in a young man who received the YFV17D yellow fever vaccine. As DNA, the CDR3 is TGCGCCACTCAGGGGGCGTCGGACACCGGGGAGCTGTTTTTT. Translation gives CATQGASDTGELFF.